This T cell receptor (beta chain) was retrieved from a study of a mutant IDH1 vaccine in newly diagnosed glioma. As for the study in general: In weeks 1, 3, 5, 7, 11, 15, 19 and 23, patients were immunized, eight times in all. Patients arrived already treated with radiotherapy, temozolomide, or both, most having had both.

The study's findings and limits: Pseudoprogression showed no apparent link to changes in top peripheral T cell clonotypes. Altogether, 93.3% of patients exhibited vaccine-induced immune responses.

The method was immunoSEQ multiplex PCR; TCRdb's version includes in-frame clones alone and lacks a portion of them. The top ten clones hold about 7.2% of a sample with roughly 60,000 clones, around four fifths of them seen once. This clone was counted a single time. Its cognate antigen is unknown. J was trimmed by 0 bases and V by 5 bases; bases with no gene match: 17. The CDR3 length is 20 residues. From germline, CDR1 is MNHEY and CDR2 SMNVEV (reference sequence). Sample time point: week 5, during vaccination. Every vaccine dose comprised 300 ug of mutant IDH1 20-mer peptide plus topical imiquimod. This TCR derives from a woman between 50 and 59 years old with glioma. Sequencing used PBMCs, obtained from a glioma patient whose treatment included an IDH1 peptide vaccine. V usage is TRBV27 and J usage is TRBJ2-1, with 9 bases fitting TRBD1. In DNA, the CDR3 is TGTGCCAGCAGTACACGGGACAGGGACCCGACGATGAGCTCCTACAATGAGCAGTTCTTC. Its protein is CASSTRDRDPTMSSYNEQFF.